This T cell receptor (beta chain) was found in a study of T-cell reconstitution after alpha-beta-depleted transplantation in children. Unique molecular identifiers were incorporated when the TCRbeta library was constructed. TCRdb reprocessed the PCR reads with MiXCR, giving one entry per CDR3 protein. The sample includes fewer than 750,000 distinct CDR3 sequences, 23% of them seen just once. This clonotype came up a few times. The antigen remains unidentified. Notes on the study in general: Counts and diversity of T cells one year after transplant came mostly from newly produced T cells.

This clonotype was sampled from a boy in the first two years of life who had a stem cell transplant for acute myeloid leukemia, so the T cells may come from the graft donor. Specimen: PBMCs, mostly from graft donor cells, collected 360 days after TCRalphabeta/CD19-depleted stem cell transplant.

The CDR3: CSARDPLFAYEQYV. The CDR3 DNA follows: TGCAGTGCTAGAGATCCTCTCTTCGCCTACGAGCAGTACGTC. The rearrangement links TRBV20-1 to TRBJ2-7; D gene uncertain. The germline V gene has CDR1 DFQATT and CDR2 SNEGSKA (reference sequence). V was pared by 0 bases and J by 2 bases, with 11 bases between. The CDR3 runs 14 residues.